This TCR beta chain was captured in a study of memory CD8 T cells in hepatitis C reinfection. Turning to the study itself: Reinfection meant HCV RNA positivity after two negatives ≥60 days apart. Peak reinfection sampling occurred 3 to 8 weeks after detected reinfection. Overall study findings and caveats: A handful of donors were too few for definitive public clonotype conclusions.

TCRdb's table, derived via immunoSEQ multiplex PCR, lists solely in-frame clones and lacks some. The table records tens of thousands of clones, 88% of them present only once. CDR1 is WSHSY and CDR2 is SAAADI in the germline V gene. V lost 3 bases and J 7 bases, leaving 4 bases between the germline ends. The CDR3 runs 11 residues. As to time point: peak reinfection, 3 to 8 weeks after reinfection detection. No in vitro expansion preceded TCR sequencing of the sorted cells. Control naive CD8 T cells came from two donors at all three reinfection time points. On this clone itself: Its specificity is not known.

The chain has TRBV10-2 and TRBJ2-1; D gene ambiguous. Source material: naive CD8+ T cells sorted from blood. The sequence was collected from a man aged 18 to 30 with hepatitis C virus infection. This CDR3 reads CASSELNEQFF. The CDR3 DNA reads as TGCGCCAGCAGTGAACTGAATGAGCAGTTCTTC.